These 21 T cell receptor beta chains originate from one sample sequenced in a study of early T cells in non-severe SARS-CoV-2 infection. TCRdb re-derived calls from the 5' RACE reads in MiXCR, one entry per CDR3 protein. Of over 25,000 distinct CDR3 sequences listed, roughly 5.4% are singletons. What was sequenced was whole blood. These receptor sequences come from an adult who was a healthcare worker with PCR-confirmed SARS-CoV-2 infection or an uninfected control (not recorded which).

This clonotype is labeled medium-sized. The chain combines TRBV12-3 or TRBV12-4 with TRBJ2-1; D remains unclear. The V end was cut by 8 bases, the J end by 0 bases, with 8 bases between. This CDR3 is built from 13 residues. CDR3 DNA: TGTGCCAGCGGGTGGATCTCCTACAATGAGCAGTTCTTC. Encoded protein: CASGWISYNEQFF.

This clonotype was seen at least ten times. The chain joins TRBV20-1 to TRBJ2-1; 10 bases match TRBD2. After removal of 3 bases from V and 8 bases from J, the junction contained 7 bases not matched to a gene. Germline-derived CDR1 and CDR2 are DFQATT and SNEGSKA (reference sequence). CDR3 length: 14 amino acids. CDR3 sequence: CSARRTSGTHEQFF. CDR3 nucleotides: TGCAGTGCTAGGAGGACTAGCGGAACTCATGAGCAGTTCTTC.

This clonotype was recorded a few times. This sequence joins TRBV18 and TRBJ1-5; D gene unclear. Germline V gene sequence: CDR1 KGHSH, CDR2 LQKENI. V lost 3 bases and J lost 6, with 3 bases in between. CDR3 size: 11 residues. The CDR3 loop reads CASSPIQPQHF. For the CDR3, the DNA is TGTGCCAGCTCACCTATTCAGCCCCAGCATTTT. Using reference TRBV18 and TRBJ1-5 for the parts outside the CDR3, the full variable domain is NAGVMQNPRHLVRRRGQEARLRCSPMKGHSHVYWYRQLPEEGLKFMVYLQKENIIDESGMPKERFSAEFPKEGPSILRIQQVVRGDSAAYFCASSPIQPQHFGDGTRLSIL.

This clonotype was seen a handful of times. The CDR3 spells CASTEGQNNEQFF. In DNA, the CDR3 is TGTGCCAGCACCGAGGGACAGAACAATGAGCAGTTCTTC. V is TRBV12-3 or TRBV12-4 and J is TRBJ2-1, with 7 bases identical to TRBD1. The CDR3 length is 13 residues. V dropped 7 bases and J dropped 5; count of bases not matched to a gene: 5.

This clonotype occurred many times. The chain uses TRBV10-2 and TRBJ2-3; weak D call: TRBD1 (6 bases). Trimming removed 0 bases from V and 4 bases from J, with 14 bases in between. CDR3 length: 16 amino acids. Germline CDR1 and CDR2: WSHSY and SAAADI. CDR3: CASSESGYRVPDTQYF. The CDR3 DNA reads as TGCGCCAGCAGTGAGTCTGGATACAGGGTCCCAGATACGCAGTATTTT.

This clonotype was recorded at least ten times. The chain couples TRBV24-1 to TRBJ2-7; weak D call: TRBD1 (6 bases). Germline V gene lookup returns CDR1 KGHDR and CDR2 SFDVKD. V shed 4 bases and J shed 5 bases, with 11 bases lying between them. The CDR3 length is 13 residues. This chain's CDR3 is CATSEWGQDEQYF. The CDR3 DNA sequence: TGTGCCACCAGTGAGTGGGGACAAGACGAGCAGTACTTC.

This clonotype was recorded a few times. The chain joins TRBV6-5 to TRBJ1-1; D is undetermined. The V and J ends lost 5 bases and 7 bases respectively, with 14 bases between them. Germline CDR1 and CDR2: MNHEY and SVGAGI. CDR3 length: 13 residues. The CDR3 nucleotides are TGTGCCAGCAGTCCATGGCGGGAAGATGAAGCTTTCTTT. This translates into CASSPWREDEAFF.

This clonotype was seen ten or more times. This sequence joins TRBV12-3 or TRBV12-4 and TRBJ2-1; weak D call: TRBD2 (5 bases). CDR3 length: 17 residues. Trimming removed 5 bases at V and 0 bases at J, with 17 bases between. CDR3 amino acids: CASSPAGGGGSYNEQFF. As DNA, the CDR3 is TGTGCCAGCAGTCCAGCCGGCGGAGGAGGCTCCTACAATGAGCAGTTCTTC.

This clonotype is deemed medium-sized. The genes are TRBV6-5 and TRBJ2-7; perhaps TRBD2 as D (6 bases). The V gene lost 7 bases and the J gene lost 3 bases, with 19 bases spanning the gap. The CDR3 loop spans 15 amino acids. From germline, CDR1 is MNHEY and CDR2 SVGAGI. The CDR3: CASKFTGTGVYEQYF. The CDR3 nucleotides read TGTGCCAGCAAATTCACCGGGACGGGAGTCTACGAGCAGTACTTC.

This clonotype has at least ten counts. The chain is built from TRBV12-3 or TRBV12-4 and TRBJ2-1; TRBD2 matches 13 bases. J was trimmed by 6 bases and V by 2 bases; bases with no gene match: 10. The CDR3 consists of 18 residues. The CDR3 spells CASSLFKRGLAGINEQFF. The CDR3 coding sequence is TGTGCCAGCAGTTTATTTAAGAGGGGACTAGCGGGGATCAATGAGCAGTTCTTC.

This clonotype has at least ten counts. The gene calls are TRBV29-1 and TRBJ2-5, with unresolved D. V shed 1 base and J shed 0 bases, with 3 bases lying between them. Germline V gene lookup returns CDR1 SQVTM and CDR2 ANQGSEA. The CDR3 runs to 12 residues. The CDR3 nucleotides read TGCAGCGTTGAAGGCAACCAAGAGACCCAGTACTTC. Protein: CSVEGNQETQYF.

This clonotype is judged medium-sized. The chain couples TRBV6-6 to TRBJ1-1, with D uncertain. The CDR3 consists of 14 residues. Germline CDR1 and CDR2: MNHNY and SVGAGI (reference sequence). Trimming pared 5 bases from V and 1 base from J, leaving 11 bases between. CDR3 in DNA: TGTGCCAGCAGTCCTCTCGTCCAGAACACTGAAGCTTTCTTT. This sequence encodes CASSPLVQNTEAFF.

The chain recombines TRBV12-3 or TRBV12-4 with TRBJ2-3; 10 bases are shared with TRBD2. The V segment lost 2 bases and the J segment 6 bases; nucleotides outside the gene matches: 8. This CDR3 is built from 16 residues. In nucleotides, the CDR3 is TGTGCCAGCAGTTTACGTGCAGCGGGGGGGCGTGATACGCAGTATTTT. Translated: CASSLRAAGGRDTQYF.

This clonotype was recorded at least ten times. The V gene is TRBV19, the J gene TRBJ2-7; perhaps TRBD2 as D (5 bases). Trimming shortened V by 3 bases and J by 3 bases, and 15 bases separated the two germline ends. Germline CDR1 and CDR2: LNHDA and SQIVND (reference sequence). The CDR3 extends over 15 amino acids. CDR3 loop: CASSIGSGDYYEQYF. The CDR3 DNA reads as TGTGCCAGTAGTATTGGCTCAGGAGACTACTACGAGCAGTACTTC.

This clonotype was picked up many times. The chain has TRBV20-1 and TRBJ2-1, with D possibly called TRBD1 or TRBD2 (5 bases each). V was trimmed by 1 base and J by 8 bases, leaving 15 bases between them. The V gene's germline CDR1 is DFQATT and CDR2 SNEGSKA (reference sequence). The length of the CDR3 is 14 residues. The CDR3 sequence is CSARVGGMGDEQFF. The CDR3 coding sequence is TGCAGTGCTAGAGTTGGGGGAATGGGCGATGAGCAGTTCTTC.

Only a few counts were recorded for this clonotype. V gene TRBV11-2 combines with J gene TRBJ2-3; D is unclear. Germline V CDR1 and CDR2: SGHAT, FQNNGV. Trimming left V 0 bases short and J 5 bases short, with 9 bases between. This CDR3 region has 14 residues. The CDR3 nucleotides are TGTGCCAGCAGCTTAGAGATAGATAAAGATACGCAGTATTTT. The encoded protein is CASSLEIDKDTQYF.

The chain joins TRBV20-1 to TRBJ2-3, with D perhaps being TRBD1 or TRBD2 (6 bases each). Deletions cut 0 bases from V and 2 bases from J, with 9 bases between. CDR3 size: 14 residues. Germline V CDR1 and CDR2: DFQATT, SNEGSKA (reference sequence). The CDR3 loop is CSARDSGATDTQYF. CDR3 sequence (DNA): TGCAGTGCTAGAGACTCGGGGGCCACAGATACGCAGTATTTT.

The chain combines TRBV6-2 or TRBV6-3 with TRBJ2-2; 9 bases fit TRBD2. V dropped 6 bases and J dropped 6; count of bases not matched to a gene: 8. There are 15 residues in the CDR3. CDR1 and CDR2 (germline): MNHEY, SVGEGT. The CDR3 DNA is TGTGCCAGCAGCCGTAGCGGGAGAGGTGCCGGGGAGCTGTTTTTT. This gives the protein CASSRSGRGAGELFF.

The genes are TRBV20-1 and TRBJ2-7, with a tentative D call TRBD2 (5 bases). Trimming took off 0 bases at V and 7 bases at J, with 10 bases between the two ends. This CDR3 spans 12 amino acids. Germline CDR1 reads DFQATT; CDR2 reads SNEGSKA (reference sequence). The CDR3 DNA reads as TGCAGTGCTAGAGATCTCGGGGTAGAGCAGTACTTC. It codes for CSARDLGVEQYF.

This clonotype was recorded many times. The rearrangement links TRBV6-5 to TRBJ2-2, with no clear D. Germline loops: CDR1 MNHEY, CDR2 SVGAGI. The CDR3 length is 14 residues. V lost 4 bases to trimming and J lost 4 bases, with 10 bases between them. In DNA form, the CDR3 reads TGTGCCAGCAGTTTCCGACTCGCCACCGGGGAGCTGTTTTTT. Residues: CASSFRLATGELFF.

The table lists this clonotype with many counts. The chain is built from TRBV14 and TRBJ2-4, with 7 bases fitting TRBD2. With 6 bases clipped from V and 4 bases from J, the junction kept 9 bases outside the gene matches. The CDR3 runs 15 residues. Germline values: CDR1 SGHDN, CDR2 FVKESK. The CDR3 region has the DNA TGTGCCAGCAGTCCTTTCGGGAGGAAAAAAAACATTCAGTACTTC. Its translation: CASSPFGRKKNIQYF.